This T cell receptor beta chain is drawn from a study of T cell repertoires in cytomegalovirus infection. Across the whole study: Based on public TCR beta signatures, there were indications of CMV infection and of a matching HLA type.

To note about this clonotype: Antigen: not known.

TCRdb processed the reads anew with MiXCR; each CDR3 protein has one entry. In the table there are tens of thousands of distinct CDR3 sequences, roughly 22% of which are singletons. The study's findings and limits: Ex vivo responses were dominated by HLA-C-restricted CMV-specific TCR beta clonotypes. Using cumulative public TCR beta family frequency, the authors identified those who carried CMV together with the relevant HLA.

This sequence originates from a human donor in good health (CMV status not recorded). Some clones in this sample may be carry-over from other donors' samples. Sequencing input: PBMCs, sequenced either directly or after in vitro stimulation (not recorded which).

The CDR3 bases are TGCAGTGCTAGAGACGAGGGGACAGGGGGCAGGACTGAAGCTTTCTTT. Protein: CSARDEGTGGRTEAFF. The V call is TRBV20-1, the J call TRBJ1-1; 12 bases line up with TRBD1. Per the germline V gene, CDR1 is DFQATT and CDR2 is SNEGSKA (reference sequence). The CDR3 has 16 residues. V lost 0 bases and J lost 5; bases outside the gene matches: 7.